The clone carrying this T cell receptor beta chain occurred once. The target antigen is unknown. CDR1 is SGHTA and CDR2 is FQGNSA in the germline V gene. This CDR3 has 16 amino acids. The junction had 6 bases not matched to a gene; V was cut back by 2 bases and J by 4 bases. This entry is derived from a study of OX40 agonist ivuxolimab in advanced cancers. Measured with immunoSEQ multiplex PCR; TCRdb has only the in-frame clones, and not every one. The data contain tens of thousands of clones, more than 75% of them singletons. Study results and limitations: More expanded clones were seen, on average, in CD8+ T cells than in CD4+.

The rearrangement uses TRBV7-2 and TRBJ1-5; 9 bases agree with TRBD1. This TCR derives from an adult with an advanced solid tumor such as melanoma, head and neck, liver or kidney cancer. The input for sequencing was CD4+ or CD8+ T cells sorted from blood, taken in a trial of the OX40 agonist ivuxolimab. The CDR3 protein is CASSLWGTGTNQPQHF. The DNA of the CDR3 is TGTGCCAGCAGCTTATGGGGGACAGGGACTAATCAGCCCCAGCATTTT.